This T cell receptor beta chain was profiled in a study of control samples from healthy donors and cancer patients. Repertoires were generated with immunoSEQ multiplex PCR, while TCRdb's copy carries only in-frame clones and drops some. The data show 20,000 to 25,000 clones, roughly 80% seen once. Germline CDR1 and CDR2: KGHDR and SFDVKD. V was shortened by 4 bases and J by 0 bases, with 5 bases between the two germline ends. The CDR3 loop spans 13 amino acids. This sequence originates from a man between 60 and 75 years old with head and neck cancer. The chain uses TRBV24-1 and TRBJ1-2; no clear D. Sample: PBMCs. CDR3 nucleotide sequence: TGTGCCACCAGTGAACTGACTAACTATGGCTACACCTTC. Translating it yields CATSELTNYGYTF.